The 2 T cell receptor beta chains below all came from one sample that was sequenced in a study of cytomegalovirus exposure and HLA in healthy donors. A multiplex PCR was run with 60 Vbeta primers and 13 Jbeta primers. The protocol was immunoSEQ multiplex PCR, while the TCRdb copy is restricted to in-frame clones and leaves out a portion. In the table there are some 97,000 clones, roughly 83% of which are singletons. The specimen sequenced was PBMCs. All receptors come from a female donor in good health and CMV-seropositive.

This clone showed up just a few times. The chain recombines TRBV27 with TRBJ2-3; 11 bases agree with TRBD2. J was trimmed by 6 bases and V by 3 bases; bases with no gene match: 5. CDR3 length equals 15 residues. Germline CDR1 MNHEY, CDR2 SMNVEV (reference sequence). In DNA form, the CDR3 reads TGTGCCAGCAGTTTTAGCGGGGGGGCGGGGGATACGCAGTATTTT. Residues: CASSFSGGAGDTQYF.

Here the CDR3 DNA reads TGTGCCAGCAGCTTGGGGGGGACTAGCGGGAGGGGAGAGCAGTACTTC. It translates to CASSLGGTSGRGEQYF. The rearrangement uses TRBV5-4 and TRBJ2-7; 16 bases agree with TRBD2. CDR3 length: 16 residues. Germline V CDR1 and CDR2: SGHNT, YYREEE (reference sequence). The V gene end was trimmed by 0 bases and the J gene end by 7 bases; junction bases not matched to a gene: 4.